A selection of T cell receptor beta chains follows, all from one sample in a study of cytomegalovirus exposure and HLA in healthy donors. Sequencing used immunoSEQ multiplex PCR; TCRdb keeps in-frame clones, though not all of them. The sample records 90,000 to 150,000 clones, roughly 88% being singletons. The sample taken for sequencing was PBMCs. The receptors originated from a woman in her late teens or twenties in good health and CMV-seropositive. Both conserved end residues are part of each CDR3. A D gene is named only where the DNA matches it firmly. Not all rows give a size; the values are once, few, many and, for expanded clones, a class.

V gene	clone size	D gene	J gene	CDR3 DNA	CDR3 protein
TRBV6-1	.	.	TRBJ1-3	TGTGCCAGCAGTCGGGGTGGAAACACCATATATTTT	CASSRGGNTIYF
TRBV5-6	.	TRBD1	TRBJ1-1	TGTGCCAGCAGCCCAGACAGGGATCAAGCTTTCTTT	CASSPDRDQAFF
TRBV9	.	.	TRBJ1-1	TGTGCCAGCAGCGCGTCCTTATCTGGTGGGGCTTCGGTTTGGTTAGAAGCTTTCTTT	CASSASLSGGASVWLEAFF
TRBV13	.	TRBD1	TRBJ2-7	TGTGCCAGCAGCCGCGGGACAGGGGGCGAGCAGTACTTC	CASSRGTGGEQYF
TRBV29-1	.	.	TRBJ2-1	TGCAGCGTTATAGGGGCCGGTGAGCAGTTCTTC	CSVIGAGEQFF
TRBV9	.	.	TRBJ2-2	TGTGCCAGCAGCGTAGCAGGGCCCGGGGAGCTGTTTTTT	CASSVAGPGELFF
TRBV7-8	.	TRBD1	TRBJ1-2	TGTGCCAGCAGCTTTCCCCGGGACAGGGGCTCTGGCTACACCTTC	CASSFPRDRGSGYTF
TRBV5-4	.	.	TRBJ2-7	TGTGCCAGCAGCTTGCAGGGGACCTACGAGCAGTACTTC	CASSLQGTYEQYF
TRBV10-3	.	TRBD2	TRBJ2-5	TGTGCCATCAGTGACCGGACTAGCGATGAGACCCAGTACTTC	CAISDRTSDETQYF
TRBV2	.	.	TRBJ2-1	TGTGCCAGCATCCCTCTCCGGAGCTCCTACAATGAGCAGTTCTTC	CASIPLRSSYNEQFF
TRBV2	.	.	TRBJ2-7	TGTGCCAGCAGTGAATCGGGGTTTTTCTACGAGCAGTACTTC	CASSESGFFYEQYF
TRBV7-9	.	TRBD2	TRBJ2-5	TGTGCCAGCAGCTCTACTAGCGGGGTCCCTCAAGAGACCCAGTACTTC	CASSSTSGVPQETQYF
TRBV4-3	once	.	TRBJ1-2	TGCGCCAGCAGCCAACAGGGTGGTAACTATGGCTACACCTTC	CASSQQGGNYGYTF
TRBV6-6	few	TRBD1	TRBJ1-2	TGTGCCAGCAGTACAACAGGGGGCGGTGTCACCTTC	CASSTTGGGVTF
TRBV11-3	.	TRBD1	TRBJ2-7	TGTGCCAGCAGCTTTTCCCGGACAGGCTCCTACGAGCAGTACTTC	CASSFSRTGSYEQYF
TRBV4-2	.	TRBD2	TRBJ2-5	TGTGCCAGCAGCTTGGGGGAAAGCGGGAGGAGAGAGACCCAGTACTTC	CASSLGESGRRETQYF
TRBV4-1	.	TRBD1	TRBJ1-2	TGCGCCAGCACTACAGGGGCCGACGGAGTCTATGGCTACACCTTC	CASTTGADGVYGYTF
TRBV13	.	.	TRBJ2-7	TGTGCCAGCAGCTTCTCCACTACCCACCCGCCCTACGAGCAGTACTTC	CASSFSTTHPPYEQYF
TRBV6-1	.	.	TRBJ1-2	TGTGCCAGCAGTGAAGGGTCCGGGATTGGGTATGGCTACACCTTC	CASSEGSGIGYGYTF
TRBV19	once	.	TRBJ2-1	TGTGCCAGCGCGAAGGGGCCACCATTGGGGGAGCAGTTCTTC	CASAKGPPLGEQFF
TRBV11-2	.	TRBD2	TRBJ2-5	TGTGCCAGCAGCATCACCGCTAGCGGTAAAGAGACCCAGTACTTC	CASSITASGKETQYF
TRBV28	few	.	TRBJ1-1	TGTGCCAGCAGTTTATGGGGGGCGGGGAACACTGAAGCTTTCTTT	CASSLWGAGNTEAFF
TRBV27	once	.	TRBJ2-7	TGTGCCAGCAGTTTATTACAGACCTACGAGCAGTACTTC	CASSLLQTYEQYF